This T cell receptor (beta chain) emerged from a study of shared clonotypes between healthy human individuals. It was at deep level that the assay was run. Sequencing was performed with immunoSEQ multiplex PCR; in TCRdb, only in-frame clones are kept and a portion is missing. The sample has about 2.4 million clones, 90% to 95% seen once. Details on this clone: What it binds is not known.

Notes on the study in general: Even with large depth, rarefaction showed that sorted-subset sequencing was incomplete. Naive subsets tended to show greater estimated richness than memory subsets.

CDR1 is SEHNR and CDR2 is FQNEAQ in the germline V gene (reference sequence). V lost 5 bases to trimming and J lost 4 bases; unmatched junction nucleotides: 6. This CDR3 has 14 residues. The material sequenced was naive CD4+ T cells sorted from blood. Stated subset: CD45RA+ positively selected. The clonotype originates from a man younger than 30 in good health. The rearrangement uses TRBV7-9 and TRBJ1-1; 8 bases map to TRBD1. In DNA, the CDR3 is TGTGCCAGCAGCCCAAGACAGGGGACCACTGAAGCTTTCTTT. This translates into CASSPRQGTTEAFF.